Given below is one T cell receptor (beta chain) in context. The V gene's germline CDR1 is LNHNV and CDR2 YYDKDF (reference sequence). The trim removed 2 bases at V and 3 bases at J, leaving 4 bases unmatched. This CDR3 spans 15 amino acids. This entry comes from a study of blood T cell repertoires in COVID-19. Background on the study: From the United States, Italy and Spain came samples of acute and convalescent COVID-19. In each case, the material was cDNA or gDNA derived from T cells, B-cell-depleted T cells, or PBMCs.

How the authors handled the data: Reference gene primer amplification gave estimated nucleated cell counts. Repertoires were generated with immunoSEQ multiplex PCR, while TCRdb's copy carries only in-frame clones and drops some. The DNA was the basis for D and trimming; V, J and clone size are from that table. The sample has 250,000 or so clones, around nine tenths seen once; the top ten hold over 8%. The TCR comes from a man aged 35 to 55 with active or convalescent COVID-19. Source material: peripheral blood. The chain recombines TRBV15 with TRBJ2-1, with 7 bases aligning to TRBD2. CDR3 residues: CATSRPPGGYNEQFF. For the CDR3, the DNA is TGTGCCACCAGCAGACCCCCGGGGGGCTACAATGAGCAGTTCTTC.